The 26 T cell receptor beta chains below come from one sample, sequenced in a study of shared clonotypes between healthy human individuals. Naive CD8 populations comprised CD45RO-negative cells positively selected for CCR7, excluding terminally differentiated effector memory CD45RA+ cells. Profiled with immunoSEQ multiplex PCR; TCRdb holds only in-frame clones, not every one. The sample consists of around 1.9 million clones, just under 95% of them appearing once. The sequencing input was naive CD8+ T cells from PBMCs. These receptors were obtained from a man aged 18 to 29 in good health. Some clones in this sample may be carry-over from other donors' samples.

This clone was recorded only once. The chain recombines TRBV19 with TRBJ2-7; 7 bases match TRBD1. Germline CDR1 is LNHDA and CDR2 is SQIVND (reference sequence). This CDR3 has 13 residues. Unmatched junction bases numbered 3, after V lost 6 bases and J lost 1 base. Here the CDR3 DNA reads TGTGCCAGTAGAAACAGGGGTTCCTACGAGCAGTACTTC. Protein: CASRNRGSYEQYF.

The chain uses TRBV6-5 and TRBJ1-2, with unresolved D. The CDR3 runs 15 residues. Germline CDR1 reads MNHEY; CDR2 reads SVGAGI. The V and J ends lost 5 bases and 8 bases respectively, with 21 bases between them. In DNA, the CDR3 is TGTGCCAGCAGTACCCCCGGTTCGCTTCGGGAAGGCTACACCTTC. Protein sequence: CASSTPGSLREGYTF.

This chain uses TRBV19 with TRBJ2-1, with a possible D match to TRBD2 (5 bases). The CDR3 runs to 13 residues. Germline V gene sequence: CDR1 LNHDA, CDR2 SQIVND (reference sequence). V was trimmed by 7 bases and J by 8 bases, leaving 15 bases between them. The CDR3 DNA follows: TGTGCCAGTAATGAGATAGGGAGAGATGAGCAGTTCTTC. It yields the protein CASNEIGRDEQFF.

The CDR3 bases are TGTGCCACCTCCCCAGGGGCGGGAGGTGGGGTAGAGCAGTACTTC. Amino acid sequence: CATSPGAGGGVEQYF. The chain uses TRBV15 and TRBJ2-7; 8 bases agree with TRBD2. CDR3 length equals 15 residues. CDR1 is LNHNV and CDR2 is YYDKDF in the germline V gene (reference sequence). With 8 bases clipped from V and 7 bases from J, the junction kept 16 bases outside the gene matches.

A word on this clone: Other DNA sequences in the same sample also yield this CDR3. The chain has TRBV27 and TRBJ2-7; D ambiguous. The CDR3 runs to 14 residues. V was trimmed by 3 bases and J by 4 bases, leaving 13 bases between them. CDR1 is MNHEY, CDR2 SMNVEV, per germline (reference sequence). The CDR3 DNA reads TGTGCCAGCAGTTTGGGCACACTCCCTTACGAGCAGTACTTC. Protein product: CASSLGTLPYEQYF.

CDR3 region: CASSELQLGRVGEQYF. Here the CDR3 DNA reads TGTGCCAGCAGTGAACTCCAACTGGGCAGGGTCGGCGAGCAGTACTTC. This chain uses TRBV25-1 with TRBJ2-7; maybe TRBD1 (5 bases). The germline CDR1 and CDR2 sequences are MGHDK and SYGVNS. This CDR3 spans 16 amino acids. The V end lost 2 bases, the J end lost 6 bases, and 20 bases lay between the germline ends.

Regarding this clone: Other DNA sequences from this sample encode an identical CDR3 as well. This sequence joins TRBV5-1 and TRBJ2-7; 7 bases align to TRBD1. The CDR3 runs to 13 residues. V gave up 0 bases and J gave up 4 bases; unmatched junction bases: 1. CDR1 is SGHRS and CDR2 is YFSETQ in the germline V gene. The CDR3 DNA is TGCGCCAGCAGCTTGGGGACAGGATACGAGCAGTACTTC. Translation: CASSLGTGYEQYF.

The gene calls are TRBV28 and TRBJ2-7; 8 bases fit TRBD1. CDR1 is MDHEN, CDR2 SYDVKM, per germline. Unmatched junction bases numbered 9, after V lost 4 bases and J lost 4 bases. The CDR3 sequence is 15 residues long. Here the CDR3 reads CASSSRGLSGYEQYF. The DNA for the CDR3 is TGTGCCAGCAGTTCCAGGGGGCTCAGTGGGTACGAGCAGTACTTC.

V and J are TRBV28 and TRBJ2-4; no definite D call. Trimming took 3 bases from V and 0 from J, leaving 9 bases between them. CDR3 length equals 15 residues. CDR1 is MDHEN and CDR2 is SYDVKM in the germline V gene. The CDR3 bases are TGTGCCAGCAGTTTTACCCTAGGAGCCAAAAACATTCAGTACTTC. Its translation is CASSFTLGAKNIQYF. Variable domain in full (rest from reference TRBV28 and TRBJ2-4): DVKVTQSSRYLVKRTGEKVFLECVQDMDHENMFWYRQDPGLGLRLIYFSYDVKMKEKGDIPEGYSVSREKKERFSLILESASTNQTSMYLCASSFTLGAKNIQYFGAGTRLSVL.

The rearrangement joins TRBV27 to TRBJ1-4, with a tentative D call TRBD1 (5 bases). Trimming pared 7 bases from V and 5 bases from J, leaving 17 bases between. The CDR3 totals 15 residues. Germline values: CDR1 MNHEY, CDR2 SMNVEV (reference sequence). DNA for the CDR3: TGTGCCAGCAACCCCGGACCGGGGACGAATGAAAAACTGTTTTTT. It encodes CASNPGPGTNEKLFF. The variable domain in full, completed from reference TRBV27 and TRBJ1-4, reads EAQVTQNPRYLITVTGKKLTVTCSQNMNHEYMSWYRQDPGLGLRQIYYSMNVEVTDKGDVPEGYKVSRKEKRNFPLILESPSPNQTSLYFCASNPGPGTNEKLFFGSGTQLSVL.

CDR3 loop: CASSPRQAPRETQYF. The CDR3 nucleotides are TGTGCCAGCAGCCCCCGACAGGCGCCCAGGGAGACCCAGTACTTC. The chain joins TRBV7-9 to TRBJ2-5; possibly TRBD1 for D (6 bases). Trimming removed 5 bases from V and 5 bases from J, with 18 bases in between. The CDR3 runs 15 residues. Germline V gene sequence: CDR1 SEHNR, CDR2 FQNEAQ (reference sequence).

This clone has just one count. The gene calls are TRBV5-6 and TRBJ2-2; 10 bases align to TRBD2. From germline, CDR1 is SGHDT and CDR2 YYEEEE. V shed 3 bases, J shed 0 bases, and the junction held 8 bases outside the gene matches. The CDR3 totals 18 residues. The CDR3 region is CASSYRTSGLTNTGELFF. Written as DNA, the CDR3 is TGTGCCAGCAGCTATCGGACTAGCGGACTAACGAACACCGGGGAGCTGTTTTTT. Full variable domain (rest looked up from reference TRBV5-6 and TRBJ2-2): DAGVTQSPTHLIKTRGQQVTLRCSPKSGHDTVSWYQQALGQGPQFIFQYYEEEERQRGNFPDRFSGHQFPNYSSELNVNALLLGDSALYLCASSYRTSGLTNTGELFFGEGSRLTVL.

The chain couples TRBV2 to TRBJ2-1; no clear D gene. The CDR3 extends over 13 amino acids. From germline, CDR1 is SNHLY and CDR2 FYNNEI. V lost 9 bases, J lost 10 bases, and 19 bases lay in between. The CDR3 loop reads CARMTPTPGEQFF. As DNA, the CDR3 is TGTGCCAGAATGACCCCCACCCCAGGCGAGCAGTTCTTC.

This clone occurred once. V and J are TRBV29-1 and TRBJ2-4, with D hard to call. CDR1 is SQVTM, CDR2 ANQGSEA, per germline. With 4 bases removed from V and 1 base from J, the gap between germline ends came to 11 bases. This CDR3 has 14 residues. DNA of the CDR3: TGCAGCGTTGTAAGCCTCGGGGCCAAAAACATTCAGTACTTC. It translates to CSVVSLGAKNIQYF.

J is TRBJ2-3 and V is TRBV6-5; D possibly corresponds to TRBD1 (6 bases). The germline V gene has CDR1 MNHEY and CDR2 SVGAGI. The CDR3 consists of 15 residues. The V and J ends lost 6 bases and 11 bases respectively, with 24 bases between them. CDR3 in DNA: TGTGCCAGCAGCCACCAGGGGTCCATCGGGGTAAGGCAGTATTTT. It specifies CASSHQGSIGVRQYF.

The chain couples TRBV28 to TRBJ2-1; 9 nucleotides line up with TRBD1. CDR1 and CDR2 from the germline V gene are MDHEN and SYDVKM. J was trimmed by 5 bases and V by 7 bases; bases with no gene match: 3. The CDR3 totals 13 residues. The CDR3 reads CASMGQGNNEQFF. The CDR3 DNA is TGTGCCAGCATGGGACAGGGAAACAATGAGCAGTTCTTC.

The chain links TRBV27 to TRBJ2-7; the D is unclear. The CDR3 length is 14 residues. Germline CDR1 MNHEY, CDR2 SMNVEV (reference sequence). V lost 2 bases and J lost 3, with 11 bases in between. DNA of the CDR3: TGTGCCAGCAGTTTAAATGGCCCCTTCTACGAGCAGTACTTC. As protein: CASSLNGPFYEQYF.

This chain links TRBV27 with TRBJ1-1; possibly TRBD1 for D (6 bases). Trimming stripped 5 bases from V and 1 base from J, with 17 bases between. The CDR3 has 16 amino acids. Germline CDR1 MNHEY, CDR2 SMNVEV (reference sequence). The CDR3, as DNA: TGTGCCAGCAGTATACGCGTTCCGGGACAGAACACTGAAGCTTTCTTT. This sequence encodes CASSIRVPGQNTEAFF.

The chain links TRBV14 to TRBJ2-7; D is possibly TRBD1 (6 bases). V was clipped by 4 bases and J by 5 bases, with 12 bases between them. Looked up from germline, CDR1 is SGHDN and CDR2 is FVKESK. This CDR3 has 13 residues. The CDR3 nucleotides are TGTGCCAGCAGCCCAACAGGGTCCCACGAGCAGTACTTC. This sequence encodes CASSPTGSHEQYF.

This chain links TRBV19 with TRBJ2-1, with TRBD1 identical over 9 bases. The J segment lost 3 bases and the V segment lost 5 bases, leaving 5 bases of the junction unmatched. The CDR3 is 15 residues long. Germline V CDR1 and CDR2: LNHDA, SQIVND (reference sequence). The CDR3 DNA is TGTGCCAGTAGTCCTCGGACAGGGGACTACAATGAGCAGTTCTTC. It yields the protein CASSPRTGDYNEQFF.

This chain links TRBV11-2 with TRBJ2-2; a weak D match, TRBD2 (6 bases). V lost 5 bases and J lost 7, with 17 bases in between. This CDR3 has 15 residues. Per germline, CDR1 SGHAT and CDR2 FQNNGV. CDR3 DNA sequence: TGTGCCAGCAGCGCCGGGACTGCCCTCTTCGGGGAGCTGTTTTTT. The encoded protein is CASSAGTALFGELFF.

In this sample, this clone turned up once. CDR3 coding DNA: TGTGCCAGCAGCTTATTCTCGGCTCCGGGACTAGCGGGAGAGGGCGAGCAGTTCTTC. Residues: CASSLFSAPGLAGEGEQFF. The V call is TRBV7-6, the J call TRBJ2-1, with TRBD2 matching over 14 bases. The germline V gene encodes CDR1 SGHVS and CDR2 FNYEAQ. After removal of 2 bases from V and 10 bases from J, the junction contained 16 bases not matched to a gene. The CDR3 covers 19 residues.

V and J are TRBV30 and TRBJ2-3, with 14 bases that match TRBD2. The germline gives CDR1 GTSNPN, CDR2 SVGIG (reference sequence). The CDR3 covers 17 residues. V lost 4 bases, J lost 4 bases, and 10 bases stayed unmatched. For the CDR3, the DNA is TGTGCCTGGACCATCCCCGGACTAGCGGGAGGCCCAGATACGCAGTATTTT. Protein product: CAWTIPGLAGGPDTQYF.

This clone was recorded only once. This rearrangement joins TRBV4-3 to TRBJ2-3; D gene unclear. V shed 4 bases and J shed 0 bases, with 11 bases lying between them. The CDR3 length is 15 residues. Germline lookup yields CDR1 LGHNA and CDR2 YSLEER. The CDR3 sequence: CASSLKSDSTDTQYF. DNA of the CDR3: TGCGCCAGCAGCCTCAAAAGTGACAGCACAGATACGCAGTATTTT.

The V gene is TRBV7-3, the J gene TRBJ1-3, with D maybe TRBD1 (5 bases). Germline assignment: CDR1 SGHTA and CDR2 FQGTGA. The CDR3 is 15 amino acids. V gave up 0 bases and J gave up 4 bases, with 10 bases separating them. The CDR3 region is CASSLTGGAGNTIYF. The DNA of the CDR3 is TGTGCCAGCAGCTTAACCGGCGGGGCAGGAAACACCATATATTTT.

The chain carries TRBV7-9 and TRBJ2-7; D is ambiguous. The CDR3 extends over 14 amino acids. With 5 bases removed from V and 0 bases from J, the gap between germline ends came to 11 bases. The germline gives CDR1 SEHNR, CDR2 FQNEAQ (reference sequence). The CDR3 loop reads CASSVGGRSYEQYF. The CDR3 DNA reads TGTGCCAGCAGCGTTGGTGGCCGCTCCTACGAGCAGTACTTC.